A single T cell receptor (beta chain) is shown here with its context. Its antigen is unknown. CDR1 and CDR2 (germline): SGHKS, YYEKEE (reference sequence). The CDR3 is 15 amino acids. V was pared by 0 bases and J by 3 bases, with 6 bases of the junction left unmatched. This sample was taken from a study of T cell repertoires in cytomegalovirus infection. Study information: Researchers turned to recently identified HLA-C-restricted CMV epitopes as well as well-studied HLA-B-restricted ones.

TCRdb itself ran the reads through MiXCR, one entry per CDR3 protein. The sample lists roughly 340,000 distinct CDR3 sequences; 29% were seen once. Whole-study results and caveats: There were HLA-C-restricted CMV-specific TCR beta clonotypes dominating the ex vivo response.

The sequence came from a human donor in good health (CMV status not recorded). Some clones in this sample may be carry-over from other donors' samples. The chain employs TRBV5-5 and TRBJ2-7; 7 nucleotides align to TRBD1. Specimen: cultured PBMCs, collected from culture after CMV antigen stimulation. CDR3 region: CASSLASQGVYEQYF. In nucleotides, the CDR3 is TGTGCCAGCAGCTTGGCATCCCAGGGGGTCTACGAGCAGTACTTC. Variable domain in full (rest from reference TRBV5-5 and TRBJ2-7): DAGVTQSPTHLIKTRGQQVTLRCSPISGHKSVSWYQQVLGQGPQFIFQYYEKEERGRGNFPDRFSARQFPNYSSELNVNALLLGDSALYLCASSLASQGVYEQYFGPGTRLTVT.